This T cell receptor (beta chain) came from a study of blood T cell repertoires in COVID-19. Study-level information: Samples of COVID-19 (acute and convalescent) were obtained from the United States, Italy and Spain. PBMCs, B-cell-depleted T cells, or T cells provided the cDNA or gDNA that made up the material.

The CDR3 runs 14 residues. CDR1 LNHDA and CDR2 SQIVND come from the germline V gene (reference sequence). Trimming cost V 7 bases and J 3 bases; bases outside gene matches: 6. Generated by immunoSEQ multiplex PCR, the TCRdb table keeps only in-frame clones and is missing some. The repertoire holds 200,000 to 300,000 clones, with around 90% as singletons. This clonotype was obtained from an older woman with COVID-19, enrolled during active disease. Sequencing input: peripheral blood. The rearrangement joins TRBV19 to TRBJ1-1; 9 bases map to TRBD1. The CDR3: CASNRGLLDTEAFF. The CDR3 DNA follows: TGTGCCAGTAACAGGGGGCTTTTGGACACTGAAGCTTTCTTT.